This T cell receptor beta chain emerged from a study of blood T cell repertoires in COVID-19. About the study: Italy, Spain and the United States were the sources of the convalescent and acute COVID-19 samples.

Source study methods: Researchers report that nucleated cell counts were estimated from reference gene primer amplification. The method was immunoSEQ multiplex PCR; TCRdb's version includes in-frame clones alone and lacks a portion of them. The V and J calls and the clone size are those of that table, but D and trimming were determined from the DNA. Of 330,000 or so clones in the sample, about nine tenths were seen once. Seattle patients were enrolled during active infection and followed longitudinally. The CDR3 has 16 amino acids. Germline loops: CDR1 MNHEY, CDR2 SMNVEV (reference sequence). V shed 0 bases, J shed 4 bases, and the junction held 2 bases outside the gene matches.

This sequence joins TRBV27 and TRBJ2-1; TRBD2 matches at 11 bases. Sequencing used peripheral blood. The clonotype comes from a man younger than 40 with COVID-19, enrolled during active disease. The CDR3 loop is CASSLSVAGGYNEQFF. DNA for the CDR3: TGTGCCAGCAGTTTATCGGTAGCGGGAGGGTACAATGAGCAGTTCTTC.